This TCR beta chain derives from a study of blood T cell repertoires in COVID-19. Cohorts were assigned according to the clinical history that participants reported. From germline, CDR1 is SGHKS and CDR2 YYEKEE (reference sequence). The CDR3 extends over 13 amino acids. V lost 4 bases and J lost 8; bases outside the gene matches: 7. Under the authors' procedure: The assay estimated nucleated cells by amplifying reference gene primers. Data came from immunoSEQ multiplex PCR; TCRdb stores just in-frame clones and leaves some out. V and J calls and clone size follow that table, whereas D and trimming were derived from the DNA. The sample lists more than 300,000 clones; 87% were seen once.

The sequencing sample was made of PBMCs or T cells enriched from blood (not recorded which). The sequence came from a woman aged 25-40 years who had recovered from COVID-19. The chain has TRBV5-5 and TRBJ1-2; 8 bases map to TRBD1. The CDR3, as DNA: TGTGCCAGCAGCATTCAGGGGGCTGAGGGCTACACCTTC. Translated, it gives CASSIQGAEGYTF.